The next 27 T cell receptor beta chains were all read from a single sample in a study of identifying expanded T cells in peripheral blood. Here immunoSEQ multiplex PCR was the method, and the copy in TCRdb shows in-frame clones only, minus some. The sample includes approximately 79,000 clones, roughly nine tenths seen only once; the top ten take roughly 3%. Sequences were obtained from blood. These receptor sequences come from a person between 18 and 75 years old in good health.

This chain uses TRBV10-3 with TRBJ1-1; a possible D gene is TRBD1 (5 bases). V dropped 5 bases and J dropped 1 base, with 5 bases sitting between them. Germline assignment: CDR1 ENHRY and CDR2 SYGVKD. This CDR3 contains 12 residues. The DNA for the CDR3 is TGTGCCATCAGTCAGGGGAACACTGAAGCTTTCTTT. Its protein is CAISQGNTEAFF.

CDR3 amino acids: CASSQEGPGQGNEKLFF. DNA for the CDR3: TGCGCCAGCAGCCAAGAGGGTCCGGGACAGGGTAATGAAAAACTGTTTTTT. V is TRBV4-3 and J is TRBJ1-4; 9 bases are a match to TRBD1. V trimming: 0 bases; J trimming: 4 bases; junction bases outside the gene matches: 6. Germline assignment: CDR1 LGHNA and CDR2 YSLEER. This CDR3 spans 17 amino acids.

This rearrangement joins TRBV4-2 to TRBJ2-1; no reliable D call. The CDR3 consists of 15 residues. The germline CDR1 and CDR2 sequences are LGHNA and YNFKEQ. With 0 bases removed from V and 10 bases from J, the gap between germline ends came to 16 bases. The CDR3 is CASSQDMGGMEEQFF. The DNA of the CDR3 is TGTGCCAGCAGCCAAGATATGGGCGGTATGGAGGAGCAGTTCTTC.

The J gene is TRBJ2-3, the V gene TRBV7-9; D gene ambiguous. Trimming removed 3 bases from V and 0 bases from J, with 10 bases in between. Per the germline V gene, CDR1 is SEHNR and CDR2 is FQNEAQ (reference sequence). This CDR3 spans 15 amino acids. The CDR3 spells CASSFRTPSTDTQYF. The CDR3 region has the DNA TGTGCCAGCAGCTTTCGGACGCCGAGCACAGATACGCAGTATTTT.

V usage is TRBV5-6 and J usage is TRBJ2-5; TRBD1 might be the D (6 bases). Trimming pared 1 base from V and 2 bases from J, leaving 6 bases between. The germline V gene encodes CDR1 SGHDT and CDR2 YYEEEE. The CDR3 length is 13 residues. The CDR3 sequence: CASSLQGQETQYF. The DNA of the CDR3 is TGTGCCAGCAGCTTGCAGGGGCAAGAGACCCAGTACTTC. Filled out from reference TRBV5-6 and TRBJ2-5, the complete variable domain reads DAGVTQSPTHLIKTRGQQVTLRCSPKSGHDTVSWYQQALGQGPQFIFQYYEEEERQRGNFPDRFSGHQFPNYSSELNVNALLLGDSALYLCASSLQGQETQYFGPGTRLLVL.

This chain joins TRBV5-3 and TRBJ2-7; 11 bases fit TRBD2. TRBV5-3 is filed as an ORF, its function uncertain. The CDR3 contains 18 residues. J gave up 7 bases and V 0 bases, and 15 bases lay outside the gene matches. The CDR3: CARSLAYELAGDSGEQYF. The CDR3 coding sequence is TGTGCCAGAAGCTTGGCTTACGAACTAGCGGGAGACTCGGGGGAGCAGTACTTC.

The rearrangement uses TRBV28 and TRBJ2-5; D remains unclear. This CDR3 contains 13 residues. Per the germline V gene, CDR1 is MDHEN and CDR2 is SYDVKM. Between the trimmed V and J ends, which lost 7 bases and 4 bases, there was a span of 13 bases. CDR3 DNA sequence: TGTGCCAGCAACGGCGGACGCGGAGAGACCCAGTACTTC. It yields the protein CASNGGRGETQYF.

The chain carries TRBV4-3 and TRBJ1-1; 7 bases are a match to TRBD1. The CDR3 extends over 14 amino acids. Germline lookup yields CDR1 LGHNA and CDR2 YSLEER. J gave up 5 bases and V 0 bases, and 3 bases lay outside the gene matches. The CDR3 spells CASSQEGRGTEAFF. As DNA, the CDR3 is TGCGCCAGCAGCCAAGAGGGCAGGGGGACTGAAGCTTTCTTT.

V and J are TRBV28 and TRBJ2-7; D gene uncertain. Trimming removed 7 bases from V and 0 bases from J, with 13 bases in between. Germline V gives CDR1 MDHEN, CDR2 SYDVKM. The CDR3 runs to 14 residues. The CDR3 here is CASKVQPNSYEQYF. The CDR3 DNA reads TGTGCCAGCAAGGTCCAGCCCAACTCCTACGAGCAGTACTTC.

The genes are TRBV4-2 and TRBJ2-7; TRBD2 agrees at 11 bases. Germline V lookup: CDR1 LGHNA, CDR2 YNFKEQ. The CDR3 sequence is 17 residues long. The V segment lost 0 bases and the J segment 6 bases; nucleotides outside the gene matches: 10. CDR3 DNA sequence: TGTGCCAGCAGCCAAGATATGGTAACTAGCGGGAGCCCCGAGCAGTACTTC. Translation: CASSQDMVTSGSPEQYF.

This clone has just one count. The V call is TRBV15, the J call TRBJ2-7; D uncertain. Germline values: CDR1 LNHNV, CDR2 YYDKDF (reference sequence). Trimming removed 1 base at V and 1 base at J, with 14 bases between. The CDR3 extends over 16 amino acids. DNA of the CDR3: TGTGCCACCAGCAGAGGACTGAAGCAAAATTCCTACGAGCAGTACTTC. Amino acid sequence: CATSRGLKQNSYEQYF.

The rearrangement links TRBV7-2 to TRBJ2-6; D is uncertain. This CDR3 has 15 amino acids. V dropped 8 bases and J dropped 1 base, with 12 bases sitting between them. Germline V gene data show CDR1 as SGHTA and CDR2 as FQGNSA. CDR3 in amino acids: CASFWTRSGANVLTF. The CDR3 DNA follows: TGTGCCAGCTTCTGGACCCGATCTGGGGCCAACGTCCTGACTTTC.

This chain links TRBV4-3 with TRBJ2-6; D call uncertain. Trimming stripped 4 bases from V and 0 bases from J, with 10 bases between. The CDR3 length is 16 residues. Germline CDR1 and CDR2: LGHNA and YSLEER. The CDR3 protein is CASSLDAISGANVLTF. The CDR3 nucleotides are TGCGCCAGCAGCCTCGACGCTATCTCTGGGGCCAACGTCCTGACTTTC.

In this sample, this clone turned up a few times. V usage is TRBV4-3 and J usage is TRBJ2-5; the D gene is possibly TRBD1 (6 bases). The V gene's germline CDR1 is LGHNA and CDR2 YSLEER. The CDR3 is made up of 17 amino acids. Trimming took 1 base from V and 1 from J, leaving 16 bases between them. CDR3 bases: TGCGCCAGCAGCCAAGGAGTGGCAGGACAGATCCAAGAGACCCAGTACTTC. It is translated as CASSQGVAGQIQETQYF.

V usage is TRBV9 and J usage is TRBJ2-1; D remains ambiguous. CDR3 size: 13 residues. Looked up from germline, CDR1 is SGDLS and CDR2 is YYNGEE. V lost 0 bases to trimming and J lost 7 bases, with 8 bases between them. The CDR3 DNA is TGTGCCAGCAGCGTAGCTCAGCCTAATGAGCAGTTCTTC. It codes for CASSVAQPNEQFF.

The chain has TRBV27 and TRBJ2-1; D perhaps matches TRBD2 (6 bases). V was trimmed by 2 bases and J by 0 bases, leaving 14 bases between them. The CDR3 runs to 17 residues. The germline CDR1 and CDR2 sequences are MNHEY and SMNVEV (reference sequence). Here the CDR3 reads CASSLVGGGSSYNEQFF. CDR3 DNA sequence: TGTGCCAGCAGTTTAGTGGGAGGCGGAAGCTCCTACAATGAGCAGTTCTTC.

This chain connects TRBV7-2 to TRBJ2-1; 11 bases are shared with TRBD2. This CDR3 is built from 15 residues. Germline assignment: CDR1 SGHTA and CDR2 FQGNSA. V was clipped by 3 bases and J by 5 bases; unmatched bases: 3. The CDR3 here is CASSFSGRDHNEQFF. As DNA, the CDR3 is TGTGCCAGCAGCTTTAGCGGGAGGGACCACAATGAGCAGTTCTTC.

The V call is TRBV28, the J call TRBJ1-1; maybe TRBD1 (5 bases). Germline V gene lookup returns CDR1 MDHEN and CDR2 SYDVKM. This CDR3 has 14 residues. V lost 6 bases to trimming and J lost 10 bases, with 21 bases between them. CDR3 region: CASRKQAVLMAAFF. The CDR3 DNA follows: TGTGCCAGCAGGAAACAGGCGGTCCTAATGGCAGCTTTCTTT.

For the CDR3, the DNA is TGTGCCAGCAGCGTATCTAGGACTAGCGGTAACACCGGGGAGCTGTTTTTT. Translated, it gives CASSVSRTSGNTGELFF. The V gene is TRBV9, the J gene TRBJ2-2; 10 bases fit TRBD2. Germline V gene sequence: CDR1 SGDLS, CDR2 YYNGEE. The CDR3 length is 17 residues. V lost 1 base and J lost 2; bases outside the gene matches: 5.

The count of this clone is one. The CDR3 region is CAGQSPGLAGYNEQFF. The CDR3 coding sequence is TGTGCCGGCCAAAGCCCGGGACTAGCGGGATACAATGAGCAGTTCTTC. The rearrangement uses TRBV2 and TRBJ2-1; 13 bases align to TRBD2. The CDR3 runs to 16 residues. Germline V gives CDR1 SNHLY, CDR2 FYNNEI. Unmatched junction bases numbered 11, after V lost 11 bases and J lost 4 bases.

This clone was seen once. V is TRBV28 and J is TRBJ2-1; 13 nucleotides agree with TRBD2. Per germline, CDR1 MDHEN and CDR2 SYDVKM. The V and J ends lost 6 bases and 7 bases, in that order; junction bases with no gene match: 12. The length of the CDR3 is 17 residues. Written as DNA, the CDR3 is TGTGCCAGCAGAGGACTAGCGGGAGTATATGGATTGAATGAGCAGTTCTTC. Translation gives CASRGLAGVYGLNEQFF.

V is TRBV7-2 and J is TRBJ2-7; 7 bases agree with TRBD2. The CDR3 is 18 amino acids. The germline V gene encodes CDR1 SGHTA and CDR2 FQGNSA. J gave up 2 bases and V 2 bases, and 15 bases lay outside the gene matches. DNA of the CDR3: TGTGCCAGCAGCTTAAAACCCCTATTGGCGGGAGACACCTACGAGCAGTACTTC. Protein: CASSLKPLLAGDTYEQYF.

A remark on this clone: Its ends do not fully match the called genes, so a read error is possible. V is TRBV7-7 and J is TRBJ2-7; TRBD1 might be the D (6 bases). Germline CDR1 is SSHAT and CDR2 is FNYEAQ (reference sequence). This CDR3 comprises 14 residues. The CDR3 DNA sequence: TGTGCTAGCAGCTTGGGGCCGCCAGGGGACGAGCAGTACTTC. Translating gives CASSLGPPGDEQYF.

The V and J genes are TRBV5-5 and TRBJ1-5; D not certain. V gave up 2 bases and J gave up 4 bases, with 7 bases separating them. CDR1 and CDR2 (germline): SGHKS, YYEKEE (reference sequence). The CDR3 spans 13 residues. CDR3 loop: CASSLSVNQPQHF. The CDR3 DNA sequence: TGTGCCAGCAGCTTATCAGTTAATCAGCCCCAGCATTTT.

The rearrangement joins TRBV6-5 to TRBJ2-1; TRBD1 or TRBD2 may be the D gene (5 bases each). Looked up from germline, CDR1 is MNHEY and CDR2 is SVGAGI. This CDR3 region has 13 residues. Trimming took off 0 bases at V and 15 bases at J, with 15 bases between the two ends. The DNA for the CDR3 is TGTGCCAGCAGTTACTCGAGGGGAGCTCAGCCGTTCTTC. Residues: CASSYSRGAQPFF.

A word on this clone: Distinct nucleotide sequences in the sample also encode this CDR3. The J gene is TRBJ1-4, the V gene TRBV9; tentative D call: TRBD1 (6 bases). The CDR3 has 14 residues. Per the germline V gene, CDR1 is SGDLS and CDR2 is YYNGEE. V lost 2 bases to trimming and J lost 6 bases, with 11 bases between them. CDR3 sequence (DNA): TGTGCCAGCAGCGTCGGGGGCCAGGATGAAAAACTGTTTTTT. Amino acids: CASSVGGQDEKLFF.

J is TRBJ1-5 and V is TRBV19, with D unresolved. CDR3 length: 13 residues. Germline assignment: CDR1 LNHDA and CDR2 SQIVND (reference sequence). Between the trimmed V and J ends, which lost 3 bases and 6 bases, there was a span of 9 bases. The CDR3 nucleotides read TGTGCCAGTAGTATCACACTCGGTCAGCCCCAGCATTTT. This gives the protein CASSITLGQPQHF. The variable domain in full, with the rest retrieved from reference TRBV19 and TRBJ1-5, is DGGITQSPKYLFRKEGQNVTLSCEQNLNHDAMYWYRQDPGQGLRLIYYSQIVNDFQKGDIAEGYSVSREKKESFPLTVTSAQKNPTAFYLCASSITLGQPQHFGDGTRLSIL.